These T cell receptor beta chains were read from a single sample in a study of regulatory T cells in long-lasting Graves disease. TCRdb called the multiplex PCR reads again in MiXCR, with one record for every CDR3 protein. The table lists about 210,000 distinct CDR3 sequences, roughly 20% of them singletons. The sample was also reused in another study, on T cells in Graves' hyperthyroidism and ophthalmopathy.

Here the sequenced sample was peripheral blood mononuclear cells (PBMCs), taken at new diagnosis, from a patient treated with antithyroid drugs. The receptors originated from a woman under 40 with Graves disease. The CDR3 runs from the conserved cysteine through the conserved F or W. The order of the fields is D gene, clone size, J gene, V gene, CDR3 DNA, CDR3 protein. D genes are given only for firm matches. Size tells how often a clone was seen (once, few, many) or the class of an expanded clone, and some rows leave it out.

TRBD1	few	TRBJ2-1	TRBV13	TGTGCCAGCAGCTTAGGCCGGGACAGGCGCTACAATGAGCAGTTCTTC	CASSLGRDRRYNEQFF
TRBD1	many	TRBJ2-3	TRBV28	TGTGCCAGCCACCGGGACAGGGGGACAGATACGCAGTATTTT	CASHRDRGTDTQYF
.	many	TRBJ2-3	TRBV2	TGTGCCAGCAGCGAGCCTGGCACAGATACGCAGTATTTT	CASSEPGTDTQYF
TRBD2	few	TRBJ2-7	TRBV6-5	TGTGCCAGCAGTTATATGGCTAGCGGGATCTACGAGCAGTACTTC	CASSYMASGIYEQYF
TRBD1	many	TRBJ1-2	TRBV7-2	TGTGCCAGCAGGAACAGGGGGAACTATGGCTACACCTTC	CASRNRGNYGYTF
.	many	TRBJ2-7	TRBV5-1	TGCGCCAGCAGGGGGACTCCATCGACCCCCGAGCAGTACTTC	CASRGTPSTPEQYF
TRBD1	many	TRBJ1-5	TRBV3-1	TGTGCCAGCAGCCACTCCCAGAATTTCGGGACAGACAATCAGCCCCAGCATTTT	CASSHSQNFGTDNQPQHF
.	many	TRBJ1-1	TRBV30	TGTGCCTGGAGTGCCCTTATGAACACTGAAGCTTTCTTT	CAWSALMNTEAFF
.	many	TRBJ1-2	TRBV2	TGTGCCAGCAGTGAAAACAGCTACTATGGCTACACCTTC	CASSENSYYGYTF
.	many	TRBJ2-3	TRBV30	TGTGCCTGGAGCGACCCGACAGAGGAGTATTTT	CAWSDPTEEYF
TRBD1	.	TRBJ1-1	TRBV30	TGTGCCTGGAGTGCGCCGAGGGGGCTCAACACTGAAGCTTTCTTT	CAWSAPRGLNTEAFF
TRBD2	many	TRBJ2-7	TRBV14	TGTGCCAGCAGCCACCTAGCGGGAGCTTTTTACGAGCAGTACTTC	CASSHLAGAFYEQYF
.	many	TRBJ1-5	TRBV6-1	TGTGCCAGCACGGTGGAGCGGGATCAGCCCCAGCATTTT	CASTVERDQPQHF
TRBD1	.	TRBJ2-2	TRBV3-1	TGTGCCAGCAGCCCTACAGGGGGGACCGGGGAGCTGTTTTTT	CASSPTGGTGELFF
.	.	TRBJ2-5	TRBV29-1	TGCAGCGTTACAGGGGGGGCCTTTGAGACCCAGTACTTC	CSVTGGAFETQYF
TRBD1	.	TRBJ1-2	TRBV19	TGTGCCAGTAGTATGGCCGGGGACAGGGTCACTGGCTACACCTTC	CASSMAGDRVTGYTF
TRBD1	many	TRBJ1-6	TRBV19	TGTGCCAGTAGTATCCCGGGACAGGGGAGCTCACCCCTCCACTTT	CASSIPGQGSSPLHF
.	many	TRBJ1-1	TRBV2	TGTGCCAGCCCCCCCGAGGCAAACACTGAAGCTTTCTTT	CASPPEANTEAFF
.	.	TRBJ2-5	TRBV11-2	TGTGCCAGCAGCTTAGTCCGTGGCCAAGAGACCCAGTACTTC	CASSLVRGQETQYF
.	.	TRBJ2-7	TRBV3-1	TGTGCCAGCAGCTATAGGGACTACGAGCAGTACTTC	CASSYRDYEQYF
.	few	TRBJ2-3	TRBV30	TGTGCCTGGAGGCAGGGGTGGACAGATACGCAGTATTTT	CAWRQGWTDTQYF